This T cell receptor (beta chain) was sequenced in a study of identifying expanded T cells in peripheral blood. This clone was recorded a few times. As yet, its antigen is unknown. During the collection period, no donor immune events like infections were recorded. The CDR3 totals 16 residues. Germline values: CDR1 ENHRY, CDR2 SYGVKD. Generated by immunoSEQ multiplex PCR, the TCRdb table keeps only in-frame clones and is missing some. This table has about 52,000 clones, approximately 82% appearing once. Regarding the study as a whole: Over approximately two and four weeks, about 16 and 19 clones changed, versus around 1.1 between replicates.

The genes are TRBV10-3 and TRBJ2-7; the match to TRBD2 covers 7 bases. This receptor was identified in a person aged 18-70 years in good health. Sequencing was done on a sample of blood. The CDR3 DNA reads TGTGCCAGCAGTGAAAATCCGGGGGGAACTTCCTACGAGCAGTACGTC. It encodes CASSENPGGTSYEQYV.